This T cell receptor beta chain originates from a study of technical replicates of blood from a few donors. Looked up from germline, CDR1 is MNHEY and CDR2 is SMNVEV (reference sequence). J gave up 4 bases and V 10 bases, and 4 bases lay outside the gene matches. The length of the CDR3 is 12 residues. The assay was immunoSEQ multiplex PCR, and TCRdb's table has in-frame clones only and misses some. The table shows 75,000 to 90,000 clones, with 80% to 95% occurring only once. The material sequenced was T cells isolated from PBMCs. The source of this sequence is a human donor in good health. The V and J genes are TRBV27 and TRBJ2-1; 7 nucleotides align to TRBD1. In DNA form, the CDR3 reads TGTGCCATCGGGACAGATTACAATGAGCAGTTCTTC. Translated: CAIGTDYNEQFF.